One and the same sample provided the 17 T cell receptor beta chains below, sequenced in a study of CD8 T cells in Susac syndrome. Reverse transcription of about 0.5 to 1 ug RNA was carried out with random hexamers. MiXCR, applied by TCRdb to the immunoSEQ multiplex PCR reads, yields one record per CDR3 protein. The sample records some 400,000 distinct CDR3 sequences, approximately 85% being singletons. The sample was CD8+ T cells from PBMCs. Receptors were obtained from a human donor with multiple sclerosis.

V is TRBV5-1 and J is TRBJ1-2; 8 bases align to TRBD1. This CDR3 spans 14 amino acids. Trimming took 2 bases from V and 6 from J; bases not matched to a gene: 6. Germline V gene sequence: CDR1 SGHRS, CDR2 YFSETQ. The CDR3 bases are TGCGCCAGCAGCTTCCGGACAGGGCCGGATGGCTACACCTTC. Translation gives CASSFRTGPDGYTF. The full variable domain, completed using reference TRBV5-1 and TRBJ1-2, is KAGVTQTPRYLIKTRGQQVTLSCSPISGHRSVSWYQQTPGQGLQFLFEYFSETQRNKGNFPGRFSGRQFSNSRSEMNVSTLELGDSALYLCASSFRTGPDGYTFGSGTRLTVV.

This clonotype has only a few counts. V usage is TRBV19 and J usage is TRBJ2-4, with 7 bases fitting TRBD2. V gave up 8 bases and J gave up 6 bases; unmatched junction bases: 7. CDR3 length: 13 amino acids. In germline, CDR1 is LNHDA, CDR2 SQIVND (reference sequence). The CDR3 DNA reads TGTGCCAGTTGGGACGGGGGGTCAAACATTCAGTACTTC. Translating it yields CASWDGGSNIQYF.

This clonotype has only one observation. The chain combines TRBV6-5 with TRBJ2-1, with a tentative D call TRBD1 (5 bases). V lost 2 bases to trimming and J lost 5 bases, with 19 bases between them. CDR1 and CDR2 from the germline V gene are MNHEY and SVGAGI. The CDR3 has 17 amino acids. CDR3 in amino acids: CASSYQSGDSLNNEQFF. The CDR3 region has the DNA TGTGCCAGCAGTTACCAATCCGGAGACAGCCTAAACAATGAGCAGTTCTTC.

This clonotype was counted only a few times. CDR3 in amino acids: CASSLEVSYGYTF. In nucleotides, the CDR3 is TGTGCCAGCAGCTTGGAGGTCAGCTATGGCTACACCTTC. This chain connects TRBV5-6 to TRBJ1-2, with no clear D. With 0 bases removed from V and 4 bases from J, the gap between germline ends came to 7 bases. In germline, CDR1 is SGHDT, CDR2 YYEEEE. This CDR3 has 13 amino acids. The whole variable domain, remainder taken from reference TRBV5-6 and TRBJ1-2, is DAGVTQSPTHLIKTRGQQVTLRCSPKSGHDTVSWYQQALGQGPQFIFQYYEEEERQRGNFPDRFSGHQFPNYSSELNVNALLLGDSALYLCASSLEVSYGYTFGSGTRLTVV.

V gene TRBV6-1 combines with J gene TRBJ2-5; 7 positions agree with TRBD1. This CDR3 is 14 amino acids long. Germline V lookup: CDR1 MNHNS, CDR2 SASEGT. Trimming removed 5 bases from V and 1 base from J; junction bases left unmatched: 4. This CDR3 is CASSTHRGQETQYF. DNA for the CDR3: TGTGCCAGCAGTACCCACAGGGGCCAAGAGACCCAGTACTTC.

The chain is built from TRBV19 and TRBJ2-1, with D maybe TRBD1 (5 bases). The V end was cut by 3 bases, the J end by 8 bases, with 11 bases between. This CDR3 is 13 amino acids long. Germline V gives CDR1 LNHDA, CDR2 SQIVND (reference sequence). CDR3 sequence reads: CASSIRGGHEQFF. In DNA, the CDR3 is TGTGCCAGTAGTATTAGGGGCGGTCATGAGCAGTTCTTC. The whole variable domain, remainder taken from reference TRBV19 and TRBJ2-1, is DGGITQSPKYLFRKEGQNVTLSCEQNLNHDAMYWYRQDPGQGLRLIYYSQIVNDFQKGDIAEGYSVSREKKESFPLTVTSAQKNPTAFYLCASSIRGGHEQFFGPGTRLTVL.

The rearrangement links TRBV9 to TRBJ2-7; 7 bases are a match to TRBD2. The V gene's germline CDR1 is SGDLS and CDR2 YYNGEE. The CDR3 length is 15 residues. The V gene end was trimmed by 0 bases and the J gene end by 2 bases; junction bases not matched to a gene: 5. CDR3 nucleotide sequence: TGTGCCAGCAGCGTAGAAGGGACTACTGCCTACGAGCAGTACTTC. Its protein product is CASSVEGTTAYEQYF.

This chain uses TRBV27 with TRBJ2-7; D is uncertain. Germline V lookup: CDR1 MNHEY, CDR2 SMNVEV (reference sequence). Trimming stripped 0 bases from V and 0 bases from J, with 12 bases between. The CDR3 is 16 residues long. The CDR3 DNA reads TGTGCCAGCAGTTTATCGGTTTTCCTGAGCTCCTACGAGCAGTACTTC. As protein: CASSLSVFLSSYEQYF.

This chain joins TRBV30 and TRBJ2-7; TRBD2 agrees at 8 bases. V was pared by 0 bases and J by 0 bases, with 4 bases of the junction left unmatched. Looked up from germline, CDR1 is GTSNPN and CDR2 is SVGIG (reference sequence). The CDR3 covers 15 residues. The CDR3 region is CAWSVGGGSSYEQYF. CDR3 coding DNA: TGTGCCTGGAGTGTCGGGGGGGGAAGCTCCTACGAGCAGTACTTC.

This chain connects TRBV10-2 to TRBJ1-1; the D is unclear. The V end was cut by 2 bases, the J end by 4 bases, with 8 bases between. This CDR3 is 13 amino acids long. The germline V gene encodes CDR1 WSHSY and CDR2 SAAADI. This CDR3 reads CASSELEVTEAFF. The CDR3 coding sequence is TGCGCCAGCAGTGAGCTGGAGGTCACTGAAGCTTTCTTT.

The gene calls are TRBV27 and TRBJ2-1; 7 bases line up with TRBD1. J lost 1 base, V lost 6 bases, and 6 bases had no gene match. In germline, CDR1 is MNHEY, CDR2 SMNVEV (reference sequence). The CDR3 spans 15 residues. The chain's CDR3 is CASSRTGPSYNEQFF. The CDR3 DNA follows: TGTGCCAGCAGCCGGACAGGCCCATCCTACAATGAGCAGTTCTTC.

This chain uses TRBV15 with TRBJ1-1; D is undetermined. Germline V lookup: CDR1 LNHNV, CDR2 YYDKDF (reference sequence). The V gene lost 4 bases and the J gene lost 5 bases, with 17 bases spanning the gap. CDR3 size: 15 residues. This chain's CDR3 is CATSTTTRERTEAFF. In DNA, the CDR3 is TGTGCCACCAGCACAACCACTCGAGAGCGAACTGAAGCTTTCTTT.

The V and J genes are TRBV7-9 and TRBJ2-7; 7 nucleotides align to TRBD1. Trimming at V came to 3 bases and at J to 6 bases, leaving 5 bases not matched to a gene. Germline assignment: CDR1 SEHNR and CDR2 FQNEAQ (reference sequence). The CDR3 contains 13 residues. Here the CDR3 reads CASSFPGQFEQYF. In DNA form, the CDR3 reads TGTGCCAGCAGCTTCCCGGGACAGTTCGAGCAGTACTTC.

This chain links TRBV14 with TRBJ1-1; D is unresolved. In germline, CDR1 is SGHDN, CDR2 FVKESK. Between the trimmed V and J ends, which lost 2 bases and 4 bases, there was a span of 11 bases. The CDR3 length is 14 residues. The CDR3 coding sequence is TGTGCCAGCAGCCAACTAACGGGGAGCACTGAAGCTTTCTTT. This translates into CASSQLTGSTEAFF.

V and J are TRBV6-5 and TRBJ2-1; D call uncertain. CDR1 MNHEY and CDR2 SVGAGI come from the germline V gene. CDR3 length equals 12 residues. The germline V and J ends were trimmed by 2 bases and 8 bases, with 7 bases remaining between them. The CDR3 spells CASSYPAYEQFF. CDR3 DNA sequence: TGTGCCAGCAGTTACCCTGCTTATGAGCAGTTCTTC.

This clonotype was seen a single time. This chain uses TRBV9 with TRBJ1-2; TRBD1 is a possible D gene (6 bases). There are 13 residues in the CDR3. The V and J ends lost 3 bases and 8 bases respectively, with 14 bases between them. Germline CDR1 is SGDLS and CDR2 is YYNGEE. The CDR3 DNA reads as TGTGCCAGCAGCGCCAGTACAGGGTTCGGCTACACCTTC. Its protein product is CASSASTGFGYTF.

This CDR3 is CASSIAGYNQPQHF. CDR3 nucleotides: TGTGCCAGTAGTATAGCAGGATACAATCAGCCCCAGCATTTT. The chain is built from TRBV19 and TRBJ1-5, with no clear D. Germline V gene lookup returns CDR1 LNHDA and CDR2 SQIVND (reference sequence). V was pared by 1 base and J by 3 bases, with 7 bases between. This CDR3 region has 14 residues.